This is a list of T cell receptor beta chains from one sample in a study of T-cell memory formation after mild COVID-19. TCRdb reprocessed the 5' RACE reads with MiXCR, giving one entry per CDR3 protein. This sample has 450,000 to 650,000 distinct CDR3 sequences, with around 21% found just once. The sample comprised PBMCs or a T cell subset sorted from them (not recorded which). The source of these receptors is an adult woman who had mild COVID-19 (a few samples of this study predate the infection). Cell type and time point are not known. The CDR3 runs from the conserved cysteine through the conserved F or W. The order of the fields is clone size, J gene, D gene, V gene, CDR3 DNA, CDR3 protein. The D gene is left open where the match is weak. Size is omitted from some rows. Given values are once, few, many or a class for expanded clones.

few | TRBJ2-5 | - | TRBV19 | TGTGCCAGTTCCTGGGTGGGGGTTGAGACCCAGTACTTC | CASSWVGVETQYF
few | TRBJ2-3 | TRBD2 | TRBV7-9 | TGTGCCAGCAGCGTCTCACTAGCGGGGGAAAGCACAGATACGCAGTATTTT | CASSVSLAGESTDTQYF
- | TRBJ2-2 | TRBD2 | TRBV20-1 | TGCAGTGCTAGATCCCCTAGCGGCATTAACACCGGGGAGCTGTTTTTT | CSARSPSGINTGELFF
- | TRBJ2-3 | - | TRBV7-9 | TGTGCCAGCAGCAAAGGGGGGCCTAGCGGCACAGATACGCAGTATTTT | CASSKGGPSGTDTQYF
- | TRBJ2-5 | TRBD1 | TRBV6-6 | TGTGCCAGCAGTCGCGGACAGGGCTCCTTCCAAGAGACCCAGTACTTC | CASSRGQGSFQETQYF
- | TRBJ1-3 | - | TRBV7-6 | TGTGCCAGCAGCTTGGAAATAGGGACGGTCCTTGGGGGAAACACCATATATTTT | CASSLEIGTVLGGNTIYF
few | TRBJ1-1 | - | TRBV6-9 | TGTGCCAGAAGGCAAGAGGGGGGCAACACTGAAGCTTTCTTT | CARRQEGGNTEAFF
few | TRBJ2-6 | - | TRBV29-1 | TGCAGCGTTGCTGGGGCTGGGGCCAACGTCCTGACTTTC | CSVAGAGANVLTF
few | TRBJ1-5 | TRBD1 | TRBV5-6 | TGTGCCAGCAGCTTGGCCGGACAGGGGACACAGCCCCAGCATTTT | CASSLAGQGTQPQHF
few | TRBJ1-1 | - | TRBV7-2 | TGTGCCAGCAGCGTTAACGGGACTGAAGCTTTCTTT | CASSVNGTEAFF